Following are 2 T cell receptor beta chains from one sample sequenced in a study of CD8 T cells in ankylosing spondylitis (TCRdb year 2017). The full study reports these points: Blood from ankylosing spondylitis patients appeared to be characterized by a TCR beta motif made up of eight highly homologous amino acid variants.

Libraries came from 5' RACE. The data were produced on an Illumina HiSeq 2500. TCRdb reran the public reads through fastp at Q25 and MiXCR, keeping productive beta chains. Every entry covers one CDR3 protein and lists the most common genes and DNA from its rows. The sample contains 750,000 to 850,000 distinct CDR3 sequences, 12% of them found a single time. 0.51% of the sample goes to the ten largest clones. Antigen specificity for these receptors is unknown. Sequenced material: blood, either unsorted or a sorted T cell fraction (not recorded which). Receptors originate from a male donor with ankylosing spondylitis.

The table lists this clonotype with a few counts. This chain joins TRBV28 and TRBJ2-7; D remains unclear. V was cut by 6 bases and J by 0 bases, with 12 bases left in between. The CDR3 has 14 amino acids. Looked up from germline, CDR1 is MDHEN and CDR2 is SYDVKM. DNA for the CDR3: TGTGCCAGCAGCTCGACCGCTAGCTCCTACGAGCAGTACTTC. Its protein product is CASSSTASSYEQYF.

The chain links TRBV10-3 to TRBJ2-1, with 7 bases aligning to TRBD2. The CDR3 is made up of 13 amino acids. The trim removed 5 bases at V and 9 bases at J, leaving 7 bases unmatched. Germline assignment: CDR1 ENHRY and CDR2 SYGVKD. CDR3 sequence: CAISHNGGGEQFF. Written as DNA, the CDR3 is TGTGCCATCAGTCATAACGGCGGGGGTGAGCAGTTCTTC.